This is a list of T cell receptor beta chains from one sample in a study of T cell changes during pregnancy in multiple sclerosis. Libraries were prepared by immunoSEQ multiplex PCR; TCRdb keeps only in-frame clonotypes and omits some of them. The sample gives approximately 40,000 clones, approximately 93% of which show up once; around 8.8% is in the top ten. Sequenced material: CD8+ T cells from peripheral blood mononuclear cells, taken in the third trimester of pregnancy. These receptors were collected from a female donor with multiple sclerosis, enrolled in a pregnancy study. CDR3s include the opening cysteine and the closing phenylalanine or tryptophan. The D gene is left open where the match is weak. Size tells how often a clone was seen (once, few, many) or the class of an expanded clone, and some rows leave it out.

abundance | j_gene | v_gene | d_gene | CDR3aa | CDR3nt
. | TRBJ1-4 | TRBV7-9 | TRBD1 | CASSSTGTGYEKLFF | TGTGCCAGCAGCTCCACAGGGACAGGGTATGAAAAACTGTTTTTT
. | TRBJ1-5 | TRBV19 | . | CASSIDLGGNQPQHF | TGTGCCAGTAGTATAGATCTTGGCGGAAATCAGCCCCAGCATTTT
. | TRBJ1-2 | TRBV29-1 | . | CSADTGPSNYGYTF | TGCAGCGCAGACACAGGGCCCTCAAACTATGGCTACACCTTC
. | TRBJ2-1 | TRBV2 | TRBD1 | CASKRKLGTEPLTLYNEQFF | TGTGCCAGCAAAAGGAAGCTCGGGACAGAACCACTAACATTATACAATGAGCAGTTCTTC
. | TRBJ2-1 | TRBV6-4 | TRBD1 | CASSDSAGQGENEQFF | TGTGCCAGCAGTGACTCTGCGGGACAGGGTGAAAATGAGCAGTTCTTC
few | TRBJ1-1 | TRBV6-6 | . | CASSGQAAREGAFF | TGTGCCAGCAGTGGGCAGGCCGCCCGTGAAGGAGCTTTCTTT
. | TRBJ2-1 | TRBV13 | TRBD2 | CASSLPSGGPGEQFF | TGTGCCAGCAGCTTACCTAGCGGGGGGCCGGGTGAGCAGTTCTTC
. | TRBJ2-7 | TRBV9 | . | CASSVGVIGTYEQYF | TGTGCCAGCAGCGTCGGGGTCATAGGTACCTACGAGCAGTACTTC
. | TRBJ2-3 | TRBV7-8 | . | CASSLQGVDTQYF | TGTGCCAGCAGCTTACAGGGTGTGGATACGCAGTATTTT
. | TRBJ2-1 | TRBV5-4 | TRBD2 | CASSPGLPNEQFF | TGTGCCAGCAGCCCGGGACTACCCAATGAGCAGTTCTTC
. | TRBJ1-1 | TRBV28 | . | CASSPGLNTEAFF | TGTGCCAGCAGTCCCGGACTCAACACTGAAGCTTTCTTT
. | TRBJ2-5 | TRBV9 | TRBD1 | CASSVTGGQETQYF | TGTGCCAGCAGCGTGACAGGGGGCCAAGAGACCCAGTACTTC
. | TRBJ1-1 | TRBV9 | TRBD1 | CASSVVGRWTGYMNTEAFF | TGTGCCAGCAGCGTAGTCGGCCGCTGGACAGGGTACATGAACACTGAAGCTTTCTTT
. | TRBJ2-3 | TRBV6-5 | . | CASSYLSFDTDTQYF | TGTGCCAGCAGTTATCTCAGTTTTGACACAGATACGCAGTATTTT
once | TRBJ1-4 | TRBV5-1 | TRBD1 | CASRHDRGGGEKLFF | TGCGCCAGCAGGCACGACAGGGGAGGTGGCGAAAAACTGTTTTTT